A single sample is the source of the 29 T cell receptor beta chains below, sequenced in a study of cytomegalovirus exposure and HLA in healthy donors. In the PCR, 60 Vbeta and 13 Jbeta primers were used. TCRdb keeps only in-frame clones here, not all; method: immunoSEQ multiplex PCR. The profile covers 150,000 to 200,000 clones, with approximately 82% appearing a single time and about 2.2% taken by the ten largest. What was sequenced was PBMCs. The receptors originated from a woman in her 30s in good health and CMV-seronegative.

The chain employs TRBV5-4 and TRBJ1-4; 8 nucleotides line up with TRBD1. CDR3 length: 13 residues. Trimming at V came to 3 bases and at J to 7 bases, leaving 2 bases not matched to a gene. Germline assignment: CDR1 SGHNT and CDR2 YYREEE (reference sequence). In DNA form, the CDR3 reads TGTGCCAGCAGCTCGACAGGGGTTGAAAAACTGTTTTTT. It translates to CASSSTGVEKLFF.

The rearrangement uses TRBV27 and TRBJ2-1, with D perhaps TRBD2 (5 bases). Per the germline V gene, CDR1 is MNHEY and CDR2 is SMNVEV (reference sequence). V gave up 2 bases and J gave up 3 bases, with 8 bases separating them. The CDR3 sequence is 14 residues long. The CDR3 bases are TGTGCCAGCAGTTTACTCCGGGACTACAATGAGCAGTTCTTC. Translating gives CASSLLRDYNEQFF.

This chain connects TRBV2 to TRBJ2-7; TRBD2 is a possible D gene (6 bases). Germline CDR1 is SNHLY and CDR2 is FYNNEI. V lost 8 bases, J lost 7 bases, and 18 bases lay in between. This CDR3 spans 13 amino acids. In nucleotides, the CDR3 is TGTGCCAGCGGACGGGACTCCTCCTTGGAGCAGTACTTC. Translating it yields CASGRDSSLEQYF. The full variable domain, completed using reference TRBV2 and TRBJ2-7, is EPEVTQTPSHQVTQMGQEVILRCVPISNHLYFYWYRQILGQKVEFLVSFYNNEISEKSEIFDDQFSVERPDGSNFTLKIRSTKLEDSAMYFCASGRDSSLEQYFGPGTRLTVT.

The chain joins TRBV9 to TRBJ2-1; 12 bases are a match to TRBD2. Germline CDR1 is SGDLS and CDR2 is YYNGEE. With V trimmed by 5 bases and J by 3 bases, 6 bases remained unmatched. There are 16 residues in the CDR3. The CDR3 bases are TGTGCCAGCAGTTGGACTAGCGGGATTAACTACAATGAGCAGTTCTTC. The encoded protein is CASSWTSGINYNEQFF.

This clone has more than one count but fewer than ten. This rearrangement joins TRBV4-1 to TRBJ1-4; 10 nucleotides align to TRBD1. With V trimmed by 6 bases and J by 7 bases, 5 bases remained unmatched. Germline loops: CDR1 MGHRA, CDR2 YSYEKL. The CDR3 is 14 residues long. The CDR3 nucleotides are TGCGCCAGCAGAGGGACAGGGGAGACTGAAAAACTGTTTTTT. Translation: CASRGTGETEKLFF.

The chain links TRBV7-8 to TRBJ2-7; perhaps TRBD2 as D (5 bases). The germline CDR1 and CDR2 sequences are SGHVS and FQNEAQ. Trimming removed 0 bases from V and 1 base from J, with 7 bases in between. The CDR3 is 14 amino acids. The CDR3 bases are TGTGCCAGCAGCTTAGCGACGGGATCCTACGAGCAGTACTTC. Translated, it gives CASSLATGSYEQYF.

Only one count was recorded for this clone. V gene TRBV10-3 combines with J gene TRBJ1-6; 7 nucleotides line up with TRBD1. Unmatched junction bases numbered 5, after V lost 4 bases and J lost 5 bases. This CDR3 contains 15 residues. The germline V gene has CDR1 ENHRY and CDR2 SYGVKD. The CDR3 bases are TGTGCCATCAGTGCCGGGACAGCAAATAATTCACCCCTCCACTTT. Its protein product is CAISAGTANNSPLHF.

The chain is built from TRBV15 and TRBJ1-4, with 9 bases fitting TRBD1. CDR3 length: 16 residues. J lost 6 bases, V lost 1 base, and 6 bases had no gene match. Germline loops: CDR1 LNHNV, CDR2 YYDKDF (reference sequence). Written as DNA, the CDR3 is TGTGCCACCAGCAGAGGAGGGACAGGGTCCGATGAAAAACTGTTTTTT. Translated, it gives CATSRGGTGSDEKLFF.

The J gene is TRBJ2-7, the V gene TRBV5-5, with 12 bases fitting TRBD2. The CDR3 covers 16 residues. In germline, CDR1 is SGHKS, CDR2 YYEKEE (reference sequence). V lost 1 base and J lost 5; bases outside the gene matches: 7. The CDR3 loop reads CASSLYVGLAGDEQYF. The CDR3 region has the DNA TGTGCCAGCAGCTTGTATGTGGGACTAGCGGGTGACGAGCAGTACTTC. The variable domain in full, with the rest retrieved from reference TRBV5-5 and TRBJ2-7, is DAGVTQSPTHLIKTRGQQVTLRCSPISGHKSVSWYQQVLGQGPQFIFQYYEKEERGRGNFPDRFSARQFPNYSSELNVNALLLGDSALYLCASSLYVGLAGDEQYFGPGTRLTVT.

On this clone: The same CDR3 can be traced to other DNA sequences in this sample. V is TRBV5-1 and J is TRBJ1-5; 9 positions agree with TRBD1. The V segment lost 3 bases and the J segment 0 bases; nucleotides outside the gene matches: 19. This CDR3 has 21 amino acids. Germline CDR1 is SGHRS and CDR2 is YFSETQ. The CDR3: CASSSSRDRARLVNSNQPQHF. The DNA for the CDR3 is TGCGCCAGCAGCTCGTCCCGGGACAGGGCACGCTTAGTTAATAGCAATCAGCCCCAGCATTTT.

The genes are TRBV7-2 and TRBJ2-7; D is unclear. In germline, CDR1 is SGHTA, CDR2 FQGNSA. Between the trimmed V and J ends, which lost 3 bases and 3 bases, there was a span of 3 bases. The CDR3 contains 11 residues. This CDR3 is CASSFLYEQYF. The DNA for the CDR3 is TGTGCCAGCAGCTTCCTCTACGAGCAGTACTTC.

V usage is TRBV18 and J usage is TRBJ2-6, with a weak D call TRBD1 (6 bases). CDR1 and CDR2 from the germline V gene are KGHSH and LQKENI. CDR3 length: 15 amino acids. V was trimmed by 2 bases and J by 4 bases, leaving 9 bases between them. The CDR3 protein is CASSPTGTGANVLTF. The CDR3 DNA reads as TGTGCCAGCTCACCAACAGGGACGGGGGCCAACGTCCTGACTTTC.

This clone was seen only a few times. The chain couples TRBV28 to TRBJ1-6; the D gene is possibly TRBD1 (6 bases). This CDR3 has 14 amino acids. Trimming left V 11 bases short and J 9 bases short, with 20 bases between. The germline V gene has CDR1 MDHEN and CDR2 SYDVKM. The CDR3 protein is CAGNKRGGSSPLHF. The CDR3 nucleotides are TGTGCCGGGAACAAGCGAGGGGGAAGTTCACCCCTCCACTTT.

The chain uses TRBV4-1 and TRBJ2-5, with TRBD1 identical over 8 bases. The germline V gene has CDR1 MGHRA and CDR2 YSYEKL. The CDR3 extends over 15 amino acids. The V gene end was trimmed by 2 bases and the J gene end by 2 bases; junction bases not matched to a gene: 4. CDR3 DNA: TGCGCCAGCAGCCAACCGGGACAGGATCAAGAGACCCAGTACTTC. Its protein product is CASSQPGQDQETQYF.

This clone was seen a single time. The CDR3 nucleotides are TGTGCCAGCAGCCAGCTAGCGGGAGGGGGTTACAATGAGCAGTTCTTC. Translating it yields CASSQLAGGGYNEQFF. The chain combines TRBV4-2 with TRBJ2-1; TRBD2 matches 12 bases. CDR1 is LGHNA, CDR2 YNFKEQ, per germline. Trimming cost V 3 bases and J 4 bases; bases outside gene matches: 4. CDR3 length equals 16 residues.

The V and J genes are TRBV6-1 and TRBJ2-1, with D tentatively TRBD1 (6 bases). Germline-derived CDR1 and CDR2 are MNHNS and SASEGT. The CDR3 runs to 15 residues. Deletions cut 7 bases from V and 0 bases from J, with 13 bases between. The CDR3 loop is CASTTGVSSYNEQFF. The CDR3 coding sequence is TGTGCCAGCACGACAGGTGTAAGCTCCTACAATGAGCAGTTCTTC.

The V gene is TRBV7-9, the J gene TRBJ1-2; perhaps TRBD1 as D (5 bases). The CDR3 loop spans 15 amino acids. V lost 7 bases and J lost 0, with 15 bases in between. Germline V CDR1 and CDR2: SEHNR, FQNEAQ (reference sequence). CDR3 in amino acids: CASTSQGLANYGYTF. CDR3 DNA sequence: TGTGCCAGCACGTCTCAGGGTCTTGCTAACTATGGCTACACCTTC.

The CDR3 sequence: CASSYGTGYYEQYF. CDR3 DNA sequence: TGTGCCAGCAGTTACGGGACAGGGTACTACGAGCAGTACTTC. The genes are TRBV6-5 and TRBJ2-7; 9 bases align to TRBD1. The CDR3 is 14 amino acids. The ends lost 2 bases at V and 3 bases at J; junction bases unmatched: 2. CDR1 and CDR2 from the germline V gene are MNHEY and SVGAGI.

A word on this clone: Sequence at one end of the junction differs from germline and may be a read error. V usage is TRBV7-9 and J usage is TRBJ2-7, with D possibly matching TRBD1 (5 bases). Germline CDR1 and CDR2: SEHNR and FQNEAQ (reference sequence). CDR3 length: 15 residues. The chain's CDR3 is CSSSPTTRAFYEQYF. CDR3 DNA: TGTTCCAGCAGCCCCACCACCAGGGCCTTCTACGAGCAGTACTTC.

CDR3 in DNA: TGTGCCAGCAGTTCCCCTAGCGGGAGGGTCAATGAGCAGTTCTTC. Protein sequence: CASSSPSGRVNEQFF. The chain uses TRBV6-5 and TRBJ2-1, with 12 bases that match TRBD2. In germline, CDR1 is MNHEY, CDR2 SVGAGI. J lost 6 bases, V lost 4 bases, and 4 bases had no gene match. CDR3 length equals 15 residues.

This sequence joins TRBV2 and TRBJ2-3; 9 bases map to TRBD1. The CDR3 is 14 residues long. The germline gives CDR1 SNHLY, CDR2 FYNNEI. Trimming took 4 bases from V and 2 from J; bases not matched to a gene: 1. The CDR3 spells CASSVQGATDTQYF. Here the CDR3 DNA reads TGTGCCAGCAGTGTACAGGGGGCCACAGATACGCAGTATTTT.

CDR3 protein: CASRYFGVESNQPQHF. The CDR3, as DNA: TGTGCCAGCAGATACTTCGGGGTTGAGAGCAATCAGCCCCAGCATTTT. The chain employs TRBV27 and TRBJ1-5; D call uncertain. V gave up 6 bases and J gave up 1 base, with 16 bases separating them. CDR3 size: 16 residues. Germline V gene sequence: CDR1 MNHEY, CDR2 SMNVEV (reference sequence).

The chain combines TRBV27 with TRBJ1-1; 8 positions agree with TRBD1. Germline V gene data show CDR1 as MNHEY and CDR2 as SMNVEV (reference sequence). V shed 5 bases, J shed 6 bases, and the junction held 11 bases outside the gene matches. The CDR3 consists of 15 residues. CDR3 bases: TGTGCCAGCAGTACCTGGACAGGGTCGGGGGCTGAAGCTTTCTTT. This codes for CASSTWTGSGAEAFF.

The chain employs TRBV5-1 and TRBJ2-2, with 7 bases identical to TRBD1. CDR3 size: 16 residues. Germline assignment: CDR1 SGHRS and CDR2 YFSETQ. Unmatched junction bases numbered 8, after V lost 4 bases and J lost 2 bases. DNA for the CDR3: TGCGCCAGCAGCACCAGACAGGGATCTAACACCGGGGAGCTGTTTTTT. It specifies CASSTRQGSNTGELFF. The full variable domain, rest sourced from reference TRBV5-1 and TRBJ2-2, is KAGVTQTPRYLIKTRGQQVTLSCSPISGHRSVSWYQQTPGQGLQFLFEYFSETQRNKGNFPGRFSGRQFSNSRSEMNVSTLELGDSALYLCASSTRQGSNTGELFFGEGSRLTVL.

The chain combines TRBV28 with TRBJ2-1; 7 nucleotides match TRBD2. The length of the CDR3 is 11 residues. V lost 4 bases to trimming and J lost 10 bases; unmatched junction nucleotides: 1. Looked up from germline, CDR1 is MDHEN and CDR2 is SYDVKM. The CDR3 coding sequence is TGTGCCAGCAGTTGGGGGGGAGAGCAGTTCTTC. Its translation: CASSWGGEQFF.

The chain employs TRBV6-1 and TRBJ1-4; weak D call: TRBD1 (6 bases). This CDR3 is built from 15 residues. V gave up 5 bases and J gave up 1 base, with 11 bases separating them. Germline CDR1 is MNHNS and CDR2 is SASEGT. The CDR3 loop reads CASSPIQGTNEKLFF. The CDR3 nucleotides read TGTGCCAGCAGTCCGATACAGGGAACTAATGAAAAACTGTTTTTT.

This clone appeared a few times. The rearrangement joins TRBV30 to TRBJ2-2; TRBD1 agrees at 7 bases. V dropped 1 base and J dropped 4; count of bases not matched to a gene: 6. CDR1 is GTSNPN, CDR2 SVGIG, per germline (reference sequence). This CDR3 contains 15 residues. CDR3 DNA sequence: TGTGCCTGGAGTGAAGGGGGCTCGGGCACCGGGGAGCTGTTTTTT. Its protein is CAWSEGGSGTGELFF.

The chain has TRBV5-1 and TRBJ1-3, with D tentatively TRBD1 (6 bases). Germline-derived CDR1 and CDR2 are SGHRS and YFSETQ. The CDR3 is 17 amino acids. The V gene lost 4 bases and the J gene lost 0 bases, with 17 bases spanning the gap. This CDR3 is CASSGREGGFSGNTIYF. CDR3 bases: TGCGCCAGCAGCGGCAGGGAAGGGGGATTCTCTGGAAACACCATATATTTT. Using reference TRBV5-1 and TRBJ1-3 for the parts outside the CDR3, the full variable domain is KAGVTQTPRYLIKTRGQQVTLSCSPISGHRSVSWYQQTPGQGLQFLFEYFSETQRNKGNFPGRFSGRQFSNSRSEMNVSTLELGDSALYLCASSGREGGFSGNTIYFGEGSWLTVV.

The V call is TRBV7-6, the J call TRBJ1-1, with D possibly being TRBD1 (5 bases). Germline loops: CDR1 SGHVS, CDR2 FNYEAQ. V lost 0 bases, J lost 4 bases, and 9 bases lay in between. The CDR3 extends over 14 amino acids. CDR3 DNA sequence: TGTGCCAGCAGCTTAGCAGGGGCGCCCACTGAAGCTTTCTTT. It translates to CASSLAGAPTEAFF.